This T cell receptor (beta chain) was identified in a study of blood T cell repertoires in COVID-19. About the research overall: Spain, Italy and the United States supplied samples that represented acute and convalescent COVID-19.

This clone was picked up one time. The CDR3 contains 14 residues. Sequencing used immunoSEQ multiplex PCR; TCRdb keeps in-frame clones, though not all of them. This sample has fewer than 350,000 clones, with around 90% found just once. Sample: peripheral blood. This sequence originates from a woman aged 30 to 39 with COVID-19, enrolled during active disease. The genes are TRBV21-1 and TRBJ1-3; the listed D gene, TRBD1, was not tested against the DNA. TRBV21-1 is annotated as a pseudogene. The CDR3 sequence is CASSKTGRGNTIYF. The CDR3, as DNA: TGTGCCAGCAGCAAGACAGGACGTGGAAACACCATATATTTT.